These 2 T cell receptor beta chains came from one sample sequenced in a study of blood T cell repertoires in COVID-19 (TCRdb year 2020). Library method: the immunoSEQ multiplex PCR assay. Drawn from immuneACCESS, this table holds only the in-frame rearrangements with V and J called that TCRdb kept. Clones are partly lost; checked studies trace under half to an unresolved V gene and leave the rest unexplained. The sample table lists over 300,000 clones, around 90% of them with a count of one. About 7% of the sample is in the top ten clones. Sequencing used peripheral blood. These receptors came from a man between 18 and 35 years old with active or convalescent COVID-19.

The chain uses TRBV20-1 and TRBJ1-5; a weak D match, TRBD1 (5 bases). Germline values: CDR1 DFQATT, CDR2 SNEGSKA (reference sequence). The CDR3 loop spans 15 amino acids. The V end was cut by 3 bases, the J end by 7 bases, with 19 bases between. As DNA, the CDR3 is TGCAGTGCTAGTAGTCAGGGCTCTATCGAGCAGCCCCAGCATTTT. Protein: CSASSQGSIEQPQHF.

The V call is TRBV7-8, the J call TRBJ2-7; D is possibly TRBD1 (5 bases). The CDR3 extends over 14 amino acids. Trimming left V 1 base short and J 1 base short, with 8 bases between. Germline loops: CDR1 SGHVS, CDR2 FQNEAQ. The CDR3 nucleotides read TGTGCCAGCAGCTTAGGGCCAGGGTCCTACGAGCAGTACTTC. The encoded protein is CASSLGPGSYEQYF. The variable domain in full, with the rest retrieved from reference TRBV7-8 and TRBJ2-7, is GAGVSQSPRYKVAKRGQDVALRCDPISGHVSLFWYQQALGQGPEFLTYFQNEAQLDKSGLPSDRFFAERPEGSVSTLKIQRTQQEDSAVYLCASSLGPGSYEQYFGPGTRLTVT.